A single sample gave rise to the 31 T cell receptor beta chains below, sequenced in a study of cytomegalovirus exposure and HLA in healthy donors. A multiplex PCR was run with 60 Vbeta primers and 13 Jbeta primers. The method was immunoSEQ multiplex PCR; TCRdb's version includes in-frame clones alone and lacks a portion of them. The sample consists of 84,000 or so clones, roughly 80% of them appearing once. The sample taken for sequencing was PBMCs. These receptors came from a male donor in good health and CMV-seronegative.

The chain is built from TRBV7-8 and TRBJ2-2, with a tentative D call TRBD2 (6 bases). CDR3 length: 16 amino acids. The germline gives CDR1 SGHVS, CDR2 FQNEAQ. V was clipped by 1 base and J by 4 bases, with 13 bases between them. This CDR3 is CASSLGEGRRTGELFF. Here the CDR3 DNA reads TGTGCCAGCAGCTTAGGTGAGGGGAGGCGCACCGGGGAGCTGTTTTTT.

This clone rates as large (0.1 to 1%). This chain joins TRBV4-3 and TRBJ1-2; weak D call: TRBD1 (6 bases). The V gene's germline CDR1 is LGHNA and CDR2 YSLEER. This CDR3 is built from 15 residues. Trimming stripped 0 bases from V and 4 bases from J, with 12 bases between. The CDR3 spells CASSQDRGWGYGYTF. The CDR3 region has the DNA TGCGCCAGCAGCCAAGATAGGGGGTGGGGCTATGGCTACACCTTC.

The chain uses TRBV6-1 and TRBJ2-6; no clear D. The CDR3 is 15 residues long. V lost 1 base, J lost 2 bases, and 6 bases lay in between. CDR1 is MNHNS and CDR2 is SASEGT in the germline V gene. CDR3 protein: CASSEGPAGANVLTF. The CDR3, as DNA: TGTGCCAGCAGTGAAGGGCCAGCTGGGGCCAACGTCCTGACTTTC.

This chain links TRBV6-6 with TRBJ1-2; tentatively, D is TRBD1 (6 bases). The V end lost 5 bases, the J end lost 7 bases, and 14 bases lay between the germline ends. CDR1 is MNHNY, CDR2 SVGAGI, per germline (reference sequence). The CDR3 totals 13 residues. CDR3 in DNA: TGTGCCAGCAGTAATCGCGGACAGCTTGGCTACACCTTC. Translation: CASSNRGQLGYTF.

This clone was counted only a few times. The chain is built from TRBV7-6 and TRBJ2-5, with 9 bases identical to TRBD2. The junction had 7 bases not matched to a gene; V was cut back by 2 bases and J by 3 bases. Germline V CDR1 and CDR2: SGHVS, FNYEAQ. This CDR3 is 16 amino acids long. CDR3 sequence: CASSLPTGGGEETQYF. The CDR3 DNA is TGTGCCAGCAGCTTACCTACTGGCGGGGGGGAAGAGACCCAGTACTTC.

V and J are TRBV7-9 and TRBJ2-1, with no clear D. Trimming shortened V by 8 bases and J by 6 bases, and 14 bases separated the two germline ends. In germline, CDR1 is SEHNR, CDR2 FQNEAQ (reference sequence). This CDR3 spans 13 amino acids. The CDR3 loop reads CASDQVARNEQFF. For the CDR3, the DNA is TGTGCCAGCGACCAGGTCGCCCGCAATGAGCAGTTCTTC.

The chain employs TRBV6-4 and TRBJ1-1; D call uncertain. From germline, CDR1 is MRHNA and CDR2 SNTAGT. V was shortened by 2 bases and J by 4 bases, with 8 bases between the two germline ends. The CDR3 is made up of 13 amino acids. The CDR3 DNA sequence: TGTGCCAGCAGTGACACCCGGGGCACTGAAGCTTTCTTT. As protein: CASSDTRGTEAFF.

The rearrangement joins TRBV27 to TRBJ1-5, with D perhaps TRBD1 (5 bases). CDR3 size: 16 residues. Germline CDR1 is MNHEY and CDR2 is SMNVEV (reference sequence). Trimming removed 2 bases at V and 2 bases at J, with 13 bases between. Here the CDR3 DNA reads TGTGCCAGCAGTTTACGCGGGGGACGTGGCAATCAGCCCCAGCATTTT. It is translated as CASSLRGGRGNQPQHF.

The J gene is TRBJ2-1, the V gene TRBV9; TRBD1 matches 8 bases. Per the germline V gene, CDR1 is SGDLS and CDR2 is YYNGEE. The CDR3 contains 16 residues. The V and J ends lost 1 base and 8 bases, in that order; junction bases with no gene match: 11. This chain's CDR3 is CASSVTSAGGGHEQFF. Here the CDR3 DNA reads TGTGCCAGCAGCGTAACTTCGGCAGGGGGCGGCCATGAGCAGTTCTTC. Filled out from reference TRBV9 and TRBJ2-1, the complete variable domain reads DSGVTQTPKHLITATGQRVTLRCSPRSGDLSVYWYQQSLDQGLQFLIQYYNGEERAKGNILERFSAQQFPDLHSELNLSSLELGDSALYFCASSVTSAGGGHEQFFGPGTRLTVL.

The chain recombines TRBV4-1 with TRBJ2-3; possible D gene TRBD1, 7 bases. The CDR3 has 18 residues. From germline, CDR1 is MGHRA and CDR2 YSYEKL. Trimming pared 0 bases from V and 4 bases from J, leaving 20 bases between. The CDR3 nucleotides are TGCGCCAGCAGCCAAGATTCCCCAGGGGGAGGAAGGGCAGATACGCAGTATTTT. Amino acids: CASSQDSPGGGRADTQYF.

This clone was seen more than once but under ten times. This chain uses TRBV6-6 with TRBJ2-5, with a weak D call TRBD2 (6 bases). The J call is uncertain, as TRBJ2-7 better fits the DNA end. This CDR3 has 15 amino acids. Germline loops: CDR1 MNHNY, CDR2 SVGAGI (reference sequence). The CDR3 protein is CASSPPGRLSGEQYF. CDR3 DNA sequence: TGTGCCAGCAGTCCCCCCGGGAGACTATCTGGCGAGCAGTACTTC.

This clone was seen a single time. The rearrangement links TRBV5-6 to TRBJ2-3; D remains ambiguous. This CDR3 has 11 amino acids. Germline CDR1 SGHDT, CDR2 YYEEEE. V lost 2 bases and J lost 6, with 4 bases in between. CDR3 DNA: TGTGCCAGCAGCTTTATGGATACGCAGTATTTT. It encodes CASSFMDTQYF.

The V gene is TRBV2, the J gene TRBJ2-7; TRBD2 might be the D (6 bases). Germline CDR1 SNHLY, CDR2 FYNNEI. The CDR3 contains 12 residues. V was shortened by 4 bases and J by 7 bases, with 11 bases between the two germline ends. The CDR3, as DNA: TGTGCCAGCAGTGGACTAGGCGGTGAGCAGTACTTC. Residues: CASSGLGGEQYF. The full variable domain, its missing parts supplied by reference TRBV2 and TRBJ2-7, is EPEVTQTPSHQVTQMGQEVILRCVPISNHLYFYWYRQILGQKVEFLVSFYNNEISEKSEIFDDQFSVERPDGSNFTLKIRSTKLEDSAMYFCASSGLGGEQYFGPGTRLTVT.

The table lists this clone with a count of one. The CDR3 DNA reads TGCAGCGTGAACAGGGCAACTAATGAAAAACTGTTTTTT. It encodes CSVNRATNEKLFF. This chain connects TRBV29-1 to TRBJ1-4, with D possibly being TRBD1 (6 bases). Germline values: CDR1 SQVTM, CDR2 ANQGSEA. The CDR3 has 13 amino acids. The V end was cut by 6 bases, the J end by 0 bases, with 8 bases between.

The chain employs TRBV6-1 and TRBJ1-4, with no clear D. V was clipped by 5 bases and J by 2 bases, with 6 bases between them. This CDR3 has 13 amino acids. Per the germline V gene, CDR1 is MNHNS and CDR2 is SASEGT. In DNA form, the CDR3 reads TGTGCCAGCAGTTTTCTCACTAATGAAAAACTGTTTTTT. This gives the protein CASSFLTNEKLFF.

The CDR3: CASSMTDRYSNQPQHF. CDR3 sequence (DNA): TGTGCCAGTAGTATGACAGACCGTTATAGCAATCAGCCCCAGCATTTT. J is TRBJ1-5 and V is TRBV19, with D possibly being TRBD1 (5 bases). The CDR3 runs to 16 residues. V lost 3 bases and J lost 0, with 12 bases in between. Germline V gene sequence: CDR1 LNHDA, CDR2 SQIVND (reference sequence).

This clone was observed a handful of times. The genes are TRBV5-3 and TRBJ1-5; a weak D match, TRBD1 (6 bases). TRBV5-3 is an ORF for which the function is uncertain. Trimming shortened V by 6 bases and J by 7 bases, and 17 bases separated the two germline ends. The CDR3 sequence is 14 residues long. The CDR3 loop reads CARISRRGQQPQHF. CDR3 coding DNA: TGTGCCAGAATCTCTCGCAGGGGACAACAGCCCCAGCATTTT.

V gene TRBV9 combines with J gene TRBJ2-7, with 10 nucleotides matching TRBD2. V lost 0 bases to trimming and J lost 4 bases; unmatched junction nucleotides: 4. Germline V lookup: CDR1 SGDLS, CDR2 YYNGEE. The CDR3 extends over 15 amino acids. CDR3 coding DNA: TGTGCCAGCAGCGTAGCGGAAGCGGGAGGGTACGAGCAGTACTTC. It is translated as CASSVAEAGGYEQYF.

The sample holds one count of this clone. The CDR3 region has the DNA TGTGCCAGCAGCTTAGTGACAGGACTTAGCAATCAGCCCCAGCATTTT. It translates to CASSLVTGLSNQPQHF. The chain links TRBV7-2 to TRBJ1-5; TRBD1 is a possible D gene (6 bases). The CDR3 contains 16 residues. Between the trimmed V and J ends, which lost 1 base and 0 bases, there was a span of 10 bases. Germline V gene sequence: CDR1 SGHTA, CDR2 FQGNSA.

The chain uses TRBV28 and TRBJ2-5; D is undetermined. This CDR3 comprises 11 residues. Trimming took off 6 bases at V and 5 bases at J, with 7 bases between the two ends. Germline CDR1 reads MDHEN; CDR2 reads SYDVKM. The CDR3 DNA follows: TGTGCCAGCAGCCCTAGGGAGACCCAGTACTTC. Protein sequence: CASSPRETQYF.

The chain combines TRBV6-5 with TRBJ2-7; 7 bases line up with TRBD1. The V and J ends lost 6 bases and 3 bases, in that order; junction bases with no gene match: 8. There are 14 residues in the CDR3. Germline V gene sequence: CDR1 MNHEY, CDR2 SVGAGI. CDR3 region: CASRLKGGLYEQYF. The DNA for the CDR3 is TGTGCCAGCAGATTAAAAGGGGGCCTCTACGAGCAGTACTTC.

CDR3 in amino acids: CASRLLTGTENYGYTF. The CDR3 nucleotides read TGCGCCAGCAGGCTCCTAACCGGGACTGAGAACTATGGCTACACCTTC. V is TRBV4-1 and J is TRBJ1-2; possible D gene TRBD1, 5 bases. The CDR3 contains 16 residues. V was clipped by 6 bases and J by 2 bases, with 19 bases between them. Germline V gives CDR1 MGHRA, CDR2 YSYEKL.

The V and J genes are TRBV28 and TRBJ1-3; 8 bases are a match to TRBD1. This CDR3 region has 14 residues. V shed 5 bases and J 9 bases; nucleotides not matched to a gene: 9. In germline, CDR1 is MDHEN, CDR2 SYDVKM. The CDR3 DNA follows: TGTGCCAGCAGTCCGCAGGGGGCTCGGGCCACCATATATTTT. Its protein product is CASSPQGARATIYF.

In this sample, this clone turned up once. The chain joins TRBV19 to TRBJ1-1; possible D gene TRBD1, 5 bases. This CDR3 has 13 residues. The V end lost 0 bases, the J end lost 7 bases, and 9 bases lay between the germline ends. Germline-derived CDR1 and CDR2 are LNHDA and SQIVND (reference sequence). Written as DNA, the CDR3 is TGTGCCAGTAGTATAGATCGCGGGGGTGAAGCTTTCTTT. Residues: CASSIDRGGEAFF.

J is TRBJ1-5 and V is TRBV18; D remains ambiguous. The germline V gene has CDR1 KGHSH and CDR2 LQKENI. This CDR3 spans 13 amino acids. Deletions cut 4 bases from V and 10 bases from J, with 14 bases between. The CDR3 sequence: CASSRAGESPQHF. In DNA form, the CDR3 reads TGTGCCAGCTCACGAGCCGGTGAGAGCCCCCAGCATTTT.

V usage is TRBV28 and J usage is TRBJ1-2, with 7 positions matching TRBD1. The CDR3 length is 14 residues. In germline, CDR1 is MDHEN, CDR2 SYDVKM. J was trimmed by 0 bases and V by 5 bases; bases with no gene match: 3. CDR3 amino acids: CASSGDSPNYGYTF. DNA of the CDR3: TGTGCCAGCAGTGGGGACAGCCCTAACTATGGCTACACCTTC.

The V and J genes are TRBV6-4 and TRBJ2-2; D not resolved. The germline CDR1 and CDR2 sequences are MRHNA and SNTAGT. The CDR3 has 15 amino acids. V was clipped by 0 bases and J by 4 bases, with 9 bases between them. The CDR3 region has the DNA TGTGCCAGCAGTGACTCTCACTCTAGCACCGGGGAGCTGTTTTTT. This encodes CASSDSHSSTGELFF.

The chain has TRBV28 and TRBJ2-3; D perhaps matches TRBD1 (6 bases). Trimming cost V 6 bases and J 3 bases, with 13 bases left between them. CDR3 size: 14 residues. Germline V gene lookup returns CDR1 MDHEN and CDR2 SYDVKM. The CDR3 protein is CASSQQGGTDTQYF. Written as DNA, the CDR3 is TGTGCCAGCAGCCAACAGGGCGGGACAGATACGCAGTATTTT.

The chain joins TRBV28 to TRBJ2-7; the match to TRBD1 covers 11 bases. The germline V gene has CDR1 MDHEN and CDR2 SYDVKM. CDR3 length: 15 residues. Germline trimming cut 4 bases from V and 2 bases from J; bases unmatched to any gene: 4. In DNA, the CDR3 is TGTGCCAGCAGTTACCAGGACAGGGGGCCCTACGAGCAGTACTTC. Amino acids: CASSYQDRGPYEQYF.

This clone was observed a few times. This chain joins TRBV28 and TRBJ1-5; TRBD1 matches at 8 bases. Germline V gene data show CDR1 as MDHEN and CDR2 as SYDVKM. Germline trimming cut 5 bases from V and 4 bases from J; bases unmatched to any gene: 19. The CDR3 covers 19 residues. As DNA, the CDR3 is TGTGCCAGCAGTGCAGGGGACAGGAGGAGGGTCCGGGGAAATCAGCCCCAGCATTTT. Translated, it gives CASSAGDRRRVRGNQPQHF.

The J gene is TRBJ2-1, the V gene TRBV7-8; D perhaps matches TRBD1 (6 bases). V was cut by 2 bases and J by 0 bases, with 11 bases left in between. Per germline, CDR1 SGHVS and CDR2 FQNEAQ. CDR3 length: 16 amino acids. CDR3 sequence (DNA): TGTGCCAGCAGCTTATATGGGGGCCGCTCCTACAATGAGCAGTTCTTC. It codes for CASSLYGGRSYNEQFF.